What follows are 13 T cell receptor beta chains derived from one specimen sequenced in a study of graft-versus-host responses after intestinal transplantation. TCRdb's copy holds only in-frame clones and misses some; the assay was immunoSEQ multiplex PCR. The sample yields around 90,000 clones, 90% to 95% seen once. Their recognized antigens are unknown. The starting material was unstimulated CD8+ T cells sorted from spleen or lymph node cells, obtained before intestinal transplant. The receptors shown here come from a human donor who received an intestinal transplant.

In its sample, this clone was seen once. J is TRBJ2-5 and V is TRBV7-9; possibly TRBD1 for D (7 bases). CDR3 length: 17 amino acids. CDR1 is SEHNR and CDR2 is FQNEAQ in the germline V gene (reference sequence). Trimming took off 2 bases at V and 0 bases at J, with 16 bases between the two ends. The CDR3 nucleotides read TGTGCCAGCAGCTTATGGGGGGACAGCTTACACCAAGAGACCCAGTACTTC. This translates into CASSLWGDSLHQETQYF.

The CDR3 is CASSFREKETQYF. CDR3 bases: TGTGCCAGCAGCTTCAGGGAAAAAGAGACCCAGTACTTC. The V and J genes are TRBV9 and TRBJ2-5; D is perhaps TRBD1 (5 bases). CDR3 size: 13 residues. Trimming cost V 4 bases and J 3 bases, with 10 bases left between them. The germline CDR1 and CDR2 sequences are SGDLS and YYNGEE. Drawing the rest from reference TRBV9 and TRBJ2-5, the complete variable domain is DSGVTQTPKHLITATGQRVTLRCSPRSGDLSVYWYQQSLDQGLQFLIQYYNGEERAKGNILERFSAQQFPDLHSELNLSSLELGDSALYFCASSFREKETQYFGPGTRLLVL.

The chain has TRBV6-6 and TRBJ1-2; D is unresolved. Trimming stripped 4 bases from V and 3 bases from J, with 9 bases between. CDR3 size: 13 residues. The germline CDR1 and CDR2 sequences are MNHNY and SVGAGI (reference sequence). CDR3 region: CASSSPGDYGYTF. The CDR3 DNA sequence: TGTGCCAGCAGTTCTCCCGGGGACTATGGCTACACCTTC.

The chain uses TRBV5-6 and TRBJ2-1; TRBD1 aligns across 8 bases. V dropped 4 bases and J dropped 6; count of bases not matched to a gene: 6. CDR1 is SGHDT and CDR2 is YYEEEE in the germline V gene. This CDR3 comprises 14 residues. Here the CDR3 reads CASSVGQVVNEQFF. The DNA for the CDR3 is TGTGCCAGCAGCGTGGGACAGGTGGTCAATGAGCAGTTCTTC. Together with reference TRBV5-6 and TRBJ2-1, the CDR3 gives the full variable domain: DAGVTQSPTHLIKTRGQQVTLRCSPKSGHDTVSWYQQALGQGPQFIFQYYEEEERQRGNFPDRFSGHQFPNYSSELNVNALLLGDSALYLCASSVGQVVNEQFFGPGTRLTVL.

The rearrangement links TRBV19 to TRBJ2-7, with a weak D call TRBD2 (5 bases). Between the trimmed V and J ends, which lost 5 bases and 7 bases, there was a span of 15 bases. Per germline, CDR1 LNHDA and CDR2 SQIVND (reference sequence). The CDR3 sequence is 13 residues long. The CDR3 here is CASSPVAGVEQYF. The CDR3 nucleotides read TGTGCCAGTAGTCCAGTGGCGGGCGTTGAGCAGTACTTC. Using reference TRBV19 and TRBJ2-7 for the parts outside the CDR3, the full variable domain is DGGITQSPKYLFRKEGQNVTLSCEQNLNHDAMYWYRQDPGQGLRLIYYSQIVNDFQKGDIAEGYSVSREKKESFPLTVTSAQKNPTAFYLCASSPVAGVEQYFGPGTRLTVT.

The rearrangement links TRBV5-5 to TRBJ1-2; D is unclear. Between the trimmed V and J ends, which lost 4 bases and 2 bases, there was a span of 18 bases. Germline CDR1 reads SGHKS; CDR2 reads YYEKEE (reference sequence). The CDR3 is 16 amino acids. The CDR3 DNA reads as TGTGCCAGCAGCCCGGGGTCCGGCCGCCCCAACTATGGCTACACCTTC. It is translated as CASSPGSGRPNYGYTF.

DNA of the CDR3: TGCGCCAGCAGCCAAGATTTTCCAGCTAACTATGGCTACACCTTC. Its translation: CASSQDFPANYGYTF. This chain joins TRBV4-3 and TRBJ1-2, with D uncertain. V gave up 0 bases and J gave up 0 bases, with 8 bases separating them. The CDR3 totals 15 residues. CDR1 is LGHNA and CDR2 is YSLEER in the germline V gene.

This clone was detected only once. Here the CDR3 reads CASSIGSGGNEQFF. In DNA, the CDR3 is TGTGCCAGTAGTATTGGTAGCGGGGGTAATGAGCAGTTCTTC. The rearrangement joins TRBV19 to TRBJ2-1; TRBD2 agrees at 9 bases. The CDR3 totals 14 residues. Trimming took 3 bases from V and 7 from J; bases not matched to a gene: 4. Germline V gives CDR1 LNHDA, CDR2 SQIVND (reference sequence). Filled out from reference TRBV19 and TRBJ2-1, the complete variable domain reads DGGITQSPKYLFRKEGQNVTLSCEQNLNHDAMYWYRQDPGQGLRLIYYSQIVNDFQKGDIAEGYSVSREKKESFPLTVTSAQKNPTAFYLCASSIGSGGNEQFFGPGTRLTVL.

This rearrangement joins TRBV27 to TRBJ2-5; TRBD2 agrees at 12 bases. The J call could be wrong; TRBJ2-7 is a better fit for the DNA end. CDR1 MNHEY and CDR2 SMNVEV come from the germline V gene (reference sequence). This CDR3 has 15 residues. DNA of the CDR3: TGTGCCAGCAGTTTATGGACTAGCGGGACCTACGAGCAGTACTTC. Translation: CASSLWTSGTYEQYF.

The rearrangement uses TRBV5-6 and TRBJ2-5; 11 bases fit TRBD1. The J call is uncertain, as TRBJ2-7 better fits the DNA end. The V gene's germline CDR1 is SGHDT and CDR2 YYEEEE. This CDR3 has 16 residues. The CDR3 protein is CASSLGTGGDLYEQYF. The DNA for the CDR3 is TGTGCCAGCAGCTTGGGGACAGGGGGCGATCTTTACGAGCAGTACTTC.

The V and J genes are TRBV6-5 and TRBJ2-2; D perhaps matches TRBD2 (6 bases). The CDR3 consists of 15 residues. The V and J ends lost 6 bases and 6 bases respectively, with 17 bases between them. Germline CDR1 reads MNHEY; CDR2 reads SVGAGI. The CDR3 is CASSPWVREAGELFF. In nucleotides, the CDR3 is TGTGCCAGCAGCCCTTGGGTGCGGGAAGCCGGGGAGCTGTTTTTT.

The chain has TRBV7-9 and TRBJ2-3; 13 bases are shared with TRBD2. The ends lost 5 bases at V and 2 bases at J; junction bases unmatched: 1. This CDR3 has 15 amino acids. Germline CDR1 SEHNR, CDR2 FQNEAQ (reference sequence). The CDR3 bases are TGTGCCAGCAGCGGACTAGCGGGGGTCACAGATACGCAGTATTTT. Amino acid sequence: CASSGLAGVTDTQYF.

The rearrangement links TRBV2 to TRBJ2-2, with D perhaps TRBD1 (5 bases). The length of the CDR3 is 14 residues. Germline CDR1 reads SNHLY; CDR2 reads FYNNEI. Trimming removed 7 bases at V and 6 bases at J, with 15 bases between. The CDR3: CASKFRLGPGELFF. CDR3 DNA: TGTGCCAGCAAGTTCCGATTGGGGCCCGGGGAGCTGTTTTTT.